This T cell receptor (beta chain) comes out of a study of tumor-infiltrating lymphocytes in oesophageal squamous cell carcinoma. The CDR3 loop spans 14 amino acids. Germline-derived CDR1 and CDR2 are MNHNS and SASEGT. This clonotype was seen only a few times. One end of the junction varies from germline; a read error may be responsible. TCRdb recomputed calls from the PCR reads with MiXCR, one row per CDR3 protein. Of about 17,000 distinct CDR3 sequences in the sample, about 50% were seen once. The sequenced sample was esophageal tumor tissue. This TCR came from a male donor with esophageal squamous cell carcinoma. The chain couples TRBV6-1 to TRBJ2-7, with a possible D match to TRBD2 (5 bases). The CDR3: CASSEGREGYEQYF. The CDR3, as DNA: TGTGCCAGCAGCGAAGGCCGCGAGGGCTACGAGCAGTACTTC.